These 17 T cell receptor beta chains share one sample of origin, sequenced in a study of tumor-infiltrating lymphocytes in primary liver carcinoma. RNA and DNA were co-extracted from 20-30 mg of unsorted bulk tissue. cDNA specific to TCR beta was made from about 0.45 ug of total RNA, with a constant-region primer employed for priming. TCR beta libraries came from three nested multiplex PCR rounds using slightly modified ARM-PCR. Both of the initial two PCR rounds ran for approximately 10 cycles and employed TRBV1-TRBV30 forward primers alongside a C-beta reverse primer. From the multiplex PCR reads, TCRdb called clonotypes with MiXCR, one entry per CDR3 protein. Of about 120,000 distinct CDR3 sequences listed, roughly 70% are singletons. Sequenced: tumor-adjacent normal liver tissue. The receptors come from a woman aged 60-75 years with primary liver carcinoma and hepatitis B virus infection.

This clonotype occurred many times. This chain connects TRBV12-3 or TRBV12-4 to TRBJ1-2; D is unresolved. The CDR3 is 15 residues long. Trimming removed 7 bases at V and 1 base at J, with 16 bases between. The CDR3 DNA follows: TGTGCCAGCACCCCCGACGGGAGATTTAACTATGGCTACACCTTC. Its protein is CASTPDGRFNYGYTF.

The V and J genes are TRBV2 and TRBJ1-1; tentative D call: TRBD1 (5 bases). Trimming took 3 bases from V and 3 from J, leaving 14 bases between them. The germline V gene has CDR1 SNHLY and CDR2 FYNNEI. CDR3 length equals 15 residues. CDR3 in amino acids: CASSESSGMDTEAFF. CDR3 coding DNA: TGTGCCAGCAGTGAGAGTTCAGGGATGGACACTGAAGCTTTCTTT.

V and J are TRBV2 and TRBJ1-1; D may be TRBD1 (6 bases). The CDR3 loop spans 14 amino acids. V was pared by 3 bases and J by 3 bases, with 11 bases between. Germline lookup yields CDR1 SNHLY and CDR2 FYNNEI. CDR3: CASSEGTYYTEAFF. The CDR3 nucleotides read TGTGCCAGCAGTGAGGGGACATACTACACTGAAGCTTTCTTT.

As regards this clonotype: A much bigger clone sits one base away, suggesting this may be a read error. The chain is built from TRBV28 and TRBJ1-1; D is possibly TRBD1 (5 bases). The CDR3 has 12 amino acids. The germline V gene has CDR1 MDHEN and CDR2 SYDVKM. As DNA, the CDR3 is TGTGCCAGGAGTTCCACCACCCTACAGGTTTTCTTT. This translates into CARSSTTLQVFF.

The table lists this clonotype with many counts. CDR3 bases: TGTGCCAGCAGCCAAGGGGCTAGCGGTACCTACGAGCAGTACTTC. It is translated as CASSQGASGTYEQYF. This chain uses TRBV4-2 with TRBJ2-7, with 7 bases identical to TRBD2. The CDR3 runs to 15 residues. V was clipped by 1 base and J by 2 bases; unmatched bases: 5. Germline V CDR1 and CDR2: LGHNA, YNFKEQ.

This clonotype was seen at least ten times. The V and J genes are TRBV6-6 and TRBJ1-1, with a weak D call TRBD1 (6 bases). The CDR3 loop spans 13 amino acids. Trimming cost V 2 bases and J 5 bases, with 9 bases left between them. Germline CDR1 and CDR2: MNHNY and SVGAGI (reference sequence). The CDR3 region has the DNA TGTGCCAGCAGTTACACCGGACAGACTGAAGCTTTCTTT. It encodes CASSYTGQTEAFF.

Comments on this clonotype: The junction departs from germline at one end; a sequencing error may be responsible. The chain uses TRBV5-1 and TRBJ2-7, with 7 nucleotides matching TRBD2. This CDR3 spans 14 amino acids. Per germline, CDR1 SGHRS and CDR2 YFSETQ. CDR3 sequence reads: CASSQGLVPYGQYF. CDR3 in DNA: TGCGCCAGCAGCCAAGGACTAGTCCCGTACGGGCAGTACTTC.

Only one count was recorded for this clonotype. No conserved phenylalanine or tryptophan is present at the end of the CDR3, so a read error is the likely explanation. CDR3 coding DNA: TGCGCCAGCAGCATAATACAGGGGACCTACGAGCAGTACTTA. Protein: CASSIIQGTYEQYL. The rearrangement joins TRBV11-2 to TRBJ2-7; 7 bases are shared with TRBD1. Germline assignment: CDR1 SGHAT and CDR2 FQNNGV. CDR3 length: 14 residues.

The chain uses TRBV11-2 and TRBJ2-5; D not resolved. V was clipped by 8 bases and J by 2 bases, with 12 bases between them. The germline V gene has CDR1 SGHAT and CDR2 FQNNGV. This CDR3 is built from 13 residues. The DNA for the CDR3 is TGTGCCAGCCTCACGTGGGGACAAGAGACCCAGTACTTC. It specifies CASLTWGQETQYF.

Worth noting for this clonotype: An end of the junction does not agree with germline; a read error may underlie this. The rearrangement uses TRBV29-1 and TRBJ2-7; weak D call: TRBD1 (6 bases). CDR1 is SQVTM, CDR2 ANQGSEA, per germline. The CDR3 covers 14 residues. The CDR3 protein is CNVVSRDKGYEQYF. CDR3 coding DNA: TGCAACGTTGTGTCCAGGGACAAGGGCTACGAGCAGTACTTC.

In the case of this clonotype: A much larger clonotype is one base distant, so this may be a read error. The J gene is TRBJ1-5, the V gene TRBV29-1; 9 bases map to TRBD1. The CDR3 extends over 14 amino acids. In germline, CDR1 is SQVTM, CDR2 ANQGSEA. With 6 bases clipped from V and 2 bases from J, the junction kept 5 bases outside the gene matches. CDR3 coding DNA: TGCAGCGTGGGGGACAGGGTTGGCAATCAGCCCCAGCATTTT. This translates into CSVGDRVGNQPQHF.

V and J are TRBV28 and TRBJ2-1, with 7 bases fitting TRBD2. The CDR3 sequence is 14 residues long. The germline CDR1 and CDR2 sequences are MDHEN and SYDVKM. The V segment lost 11 bases and the J segment 5 bases; nucleotides outside the gene matches: 12. CDR3 protein: CAGRGGDLNNEQFF. CDR3 DNA sequence: TGTGCCGGCCGTGGGGGGGACCTAAACAATGAGCAGTTCTTC.

V and J are TRBV11-2 and TRBJ1-1, with no clear D. The CDR3 spans 14 residues. Trimming cost V 9 bases and J 8 bases, with 22 bases left between them. CDR1 is SGHAT, CDR2 FQNNGV, per germline. The CDR3 spells CASSNGVGGEEAFF. DNA for the CDR3: TGTGCCAGTAGCAATGGAGTAGGTGGGGAAGAAGCTTTCTTT.

This chain connects TRBV18 to TRBJ2-5; no firm D call. The ends were cut back, 1 base at V and 0 bases at J, with 3 bases in the middle. The CDR3 runs to 13 residues. CDR1 is KGHSH and CDR2 is LQKENI in the germline V gene. The CDR3 DNA reads TGTGCCAGCTCACCACGAAACCAAGAGACCCAGTACTTC. It yields the protein CASSPRNQETQYF.

The table lists this clonotype with a count of one. V is TRBV6-5 and J is TRBJ2-7; D is unclear. V lost 8 bases to trimming and J lost 0 bases, with 17 bases between them. The CDR3 length is 15 residues. Germline lookup yields CDR1 MNHEY and CDR2 SVGAGI. CDR3 DNA sequence: TGTGCCAGCTGCAAAACTATTGGAAGCTCCTACGAGCAGTACTTC. It yields the protein CASCKTIGSSYEQYF.

This clonotype was counted at least ten times. The gene calls are TRBV12-3 or TRBV12-4 and TRBJ2-7; D perhaps matches TRBD1 (5 bases). V was clipped by 7 bases and J by 3 bases, with 13 bases between them. The CDR3 runs to 13 residues. CDR3 bases: TGTGCCAGCACCATGCAGGGCTACTACGAGCAGTACTTC. This sequence encodes CASTMQGYYEQYF.

A note on this clonotype: One end of the junction does not line up with germline, which may come from a read error. This rearrangement joins TRBV11-2 to TRBJ1-4; D is perhaps TRBD1 (5 bases). The CDR3 totals 16 residues. The V gene's germline CDR1 is SGHAT and CDR2 FQNNGV. CDR3 DNA: TGTGCCAGCACCTCAAATGGACACCTTAGAGGTGAAAAGCTGTTTTTT. Encoded protein: CASTSNGHLRGEKLFF. Drawing the rest from reference TRBV11-2 and TRBJ1-4, the complete variable domain is EAGVAQSPRYKIIEKRQSVAFWCNPISGHATLYWYQQILGQGPKLLIQFQNNGVVDDSQLPKDRFSAERLKGVDSTLKIQPAKLEDSAVYLCASTSNGHLRGEKLFFGSGTQLSVL.